The entry that follows covers one T cell receptor beta chain sequence. Its antigen is unknown. Base qualities are not at hand, and no much larger clone is one base apart. Peripheral blood CD8+ and CD4+ T cells from healthy donors, Susac syndrome patients and multiple sclerosis patients were profiled by high-throughput TCR beta sequencing. Healthy donors were included as age- and sex-matched controls. CD8+ TEMRA cells were enriched by FACS, while bulk CD8+ and CD4+ T cells were purified by magnetic negative isolation. Blood was collected in EDTA tubes and processed within 24 hours, with PBMCs isolated through density gradient centrifugation. PBMCs intended for TCR sequencing were cryopreserved in liquid nitrogen and thawed later in a water bath at 37 degrees C. The sorted or isolated CD4+, CD8+ and CD8+ TEMRA cells reached a purity of at least 90%. RNA was extracted using the RNeasy kit, and roughly 0.5 to 1 microgram was reverse transcribed with random hexamers. TCR beta CDR3 regions were amplified with the immunoSEQ multiplex PCR assay covering 54 Vbeta and 13 Jbeta segments. PCR amplification bias was corrected by using a synthetic template baseline for primer optimization and computational correction. In the paper's pipeline: Only productive sequences were kept, with reads annotated to V, D and J genes according to IMGT and analyzed in immunoSEQ Analyzer. To calculate clonality, Shannon entropy was normalized by log2 of the number of productive unique sequences and then subtracted from one. For each patient and control, public and private clones were evaluated within the 100 most prevalent clones. Clones were defined as Susac-specific when absent from the healthy and MS cohorts, from approximately 1,100 published viral clones and from other ImmuneACCESS disease sequences. The public reads were quality trimmed at Q25 with fastp and then assembled into clones with MiXCR by TCRdb, keeping productive beta chains. Each entry is one CDR3 protein sequence, shown with its most common DNA and genes. V and J calls and clone size were set by TCRdb, not the authors. The sample contains around 170,000 distinct CDR3 sequences, under 95% of them found a single time. The top ten clonotypes cover around 0.08% of the sample.

This entry comes from a study of CD8 T cells in Susac syndrome (dated by TCRdb to about 2019). Regarding the study in general: The study used repertoire sequencing to test whether antigen drove CD8+ T cell activation and differentiation in Susac syndrome.

Study-level results and caveats: The number of individuals in the TCR sequencing and HLA analysis was recognized as being relatively small.

Including the terminal cysteine and phenylalanine, the CDR3 comprises 13 residues. Left in the record is the CDR3 DNA by itself, 39 bases read in frame from the first base. Between the V and J ends, shortened by 3 bases and 0 bases respectively, the junction contains 6 bases. The germline V gene supplies CDR1 SQVTM and CDR2 ANQGSEA. The rearrangement joined TRBV29-1 to TRBJ2-1; no D gene can be assigned with confidence. Sequences were obtained from CD4+ T cells from PBMCs. This TCR derives from a human donor in good health. Here the CDR3 is given as CSVDIGSYNEQFF. At the DNA level, the sequence is TGCAGCGTTGACATCGGCTCCTACAATGAGCAGTTCTTC.